This T cell receptor (beta chain) was retrieved from a study of shared clonotypes between healthy human individuals. CDR3 size: 13 residues. V gave up 4 bases and J gave up 2 bases, with 7 bases separating them. Germline V gene sequence: CDR1 SEHNR, CDR2 FQNEAQ (reference sequence). Overall study results and limits: Non-shared clonotypes had lower generation probabilities than clonotypes shared by all four sorted-subset donors.

The genomic DNA of each subset was split evenly across several immunoSEQ plates. Only in-frame clones appear in the TCRdb table, and some are missing; sequencing was by immunoSEQ multiplex PCR. The sample records more than 1 million clones, around 78% being singletons. About this clone: No antigen is known for it.

The TCR was taken from a man between 18 and 35 years old in good health. Some clones in this sample may be carry-over from other donors' samples. What was sequenced was memory CD4+ T cells from PBMCs. Subset in this sample: CD45RA-negative fraction. The chain uses TRBV7-9 and TRBJ2-3; D is undetermined. The DNA of the CDR3 is TGTGCCAGCAGCTCGCGGATCACAGATACGCAGTATTTT. Encoded protein: CASSSRITDTQYF.